Here is one T cell receptor beta chain with its context. The data originate from a study of blood T cell repertoires in COVID-19. Study-wide background: Both acute and convalescent COVID-19 samples were obtained from the United States, Italy and Spain. In each case, the material was cDNA or gDNA derived from T cells, B-cell-depleted T cells, or PBMCs.

This CDR3 spans 14 amino acids. CDR1 and CDR2 from the germline V gene are MNHNY and SVGAGI (reference sequence). V lost 7 bases, J lost 5 bases, and 14 bases lay in between. Original processing methods: Reference gene primer amplification yielded estimated nucleated cell counts. Clones were read by immunoSEQ multiplex PCR, and TCRdb kept only the in-frame ones, dropping some. The D gene and trimming were derived from the DNA, and the V and J assignments and clone size from that table. The sample contains 29,000 or so clones, around nine tenths of which appear only once. The sequence was collected from a human donor in a cohort sampled during active COVID-19. The donor label of this sample is uncertain. The chain has TRBV6-6 and TRBJ1-4; possible D gene TRBD1, 6 bases. The specimen was peripheral blood. The CDR3 nucleotides are TGTGCCAGCAACCCGACAGGAATCAATGAAAAACTGTTTTTT. It is translated as CASNPTGINEKLFF.